These 3 T cell receptor beta chains share one sample of origin, sequenced in a study of blood T cell repertoires in COVID-19. Produced via immunoSEQ multiplex PCR; TCRdb's table is partial and in-frame only. The sample holds a few hundred thousand clones; around 87% are singletons and the top ten take approximately 1.9%. The sequencing sample was made of PBMCs or T cells enriched from blood (not recorded which). These receptors came from a man in his forties or fifties in a cohort exposed to, infected with or recovered from COVID-19 (not recorded which).

This chain links TRBV7-9 with TRBJ1-3; D perhaps matches TRBD1 (6 bases). Germline-derived CDR1 and CDR2 are SEHNR and FQNEAQ (reference sequence). The CDR3 has 17 amino acids. V was shortened by 5 bases and J by 2 bases, with 19 bases between the two germline ends. The CDR3 DNA reads TGTGCCAGCAGCGCACCACAGGGTAACCCGACTGGAAACACCATATATTTT. Translating gives CASSAPQGNPTGNTIYF.

CDR3 in amino acids: CASSVGQRRDEQYF. In DNA, the CDR3 is TGTGCCAGCAGCGTGGGCCAAAGGCGCGACGAGCAGTACTTC. This sequence joins TRBV9 and TRBJ2-7; D ambiguous. CDR3 size: 14 residues. With 2 bases removed from V and 5 bases from J, the gap between germline ends came to 14 bases. Germline V gene lookup returns CDR1 SGDLS and CDR2 YYNGEE.

The V call is TRBV5-1, the J call TRBJ1-1; 8 nucleotides align to TRBD1. Losses at the gene ends were 4 bases for V and 3 bases for J; bases not matched to a gene: 5. In germline, CDR1 is SGHRS, CDR2 YFSETQ. The CDR3 consists of 14 residues. DNA of the CDR3: TGCGCCAGCAGCCCGACAGGGGACGACACTGAAGCTTTCTTT. Protein sequence: CASSPTGDDTEAFF.